The entry below gives a single T cell receptor beta chain sequence along with its context. Germline V gives CDR1 SNHLY, CDR2 FYNNEI. The V and J ends lost 3 bases and 4 bases respectively, with 19 bases between them. The CDR3 has 17 amino acids. This sample is part of a study of shared clonotypes between healthy human individuals. Only in-frame clones appear in the TCRdb table, and some are missing; sequencing was by immunoSEQ multiplex PCR. Among over a million clones, roughly 97% were seen once, and the ten largest hold 1.2%. This sequence joins TRBV2 and TRBJ1-3; TRBD1 might be the D (6 bases). Material for sequencing was naive CD4+ T cells sorted from blood. Subset meaning: CD45RA+ positively selected. This TCR was recovered from a man aged 30-40 years in good health. The CDR3 DNA follows: TGTGCCAGCAGTGATTTTTCGTGGCAGGGGATGGGAAACACCATATATTTT. Its protein is CASSDFSWQGMGNTIYF.